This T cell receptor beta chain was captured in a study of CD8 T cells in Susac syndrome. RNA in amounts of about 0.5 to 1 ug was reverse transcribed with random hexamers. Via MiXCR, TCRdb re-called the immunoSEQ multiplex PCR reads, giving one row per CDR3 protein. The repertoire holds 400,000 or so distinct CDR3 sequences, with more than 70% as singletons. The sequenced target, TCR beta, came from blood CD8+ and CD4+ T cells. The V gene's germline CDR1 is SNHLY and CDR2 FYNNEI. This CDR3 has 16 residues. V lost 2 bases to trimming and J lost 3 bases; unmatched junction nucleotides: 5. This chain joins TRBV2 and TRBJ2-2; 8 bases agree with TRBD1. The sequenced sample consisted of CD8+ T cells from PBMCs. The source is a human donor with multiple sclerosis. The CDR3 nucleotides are TGTGCCAGCAGTGAATCACAGGGGGAAGACACCGGGGAGCTGTTTTTT. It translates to CASSESQGEDTGELFF. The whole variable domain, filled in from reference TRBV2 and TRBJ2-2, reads EPEVTQTPSHQVTQMGQEVILRCVPISNHLYFYWYRQILGQKVEFLVSFYNNEISEKSEIFDDQFSVERPDGSNFTLKIRSTKLEDSAMYFCASSESQGEDTGELFFGEGSRLTVL.